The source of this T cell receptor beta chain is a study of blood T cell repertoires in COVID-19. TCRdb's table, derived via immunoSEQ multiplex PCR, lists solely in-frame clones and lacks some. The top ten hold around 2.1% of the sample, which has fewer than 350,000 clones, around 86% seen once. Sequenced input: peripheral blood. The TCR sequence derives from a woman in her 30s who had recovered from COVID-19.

The CDR3: CASRKDSKETQYF. The CDR3, as DNA: TGTGCCAGCAGGAAGGACAGCAAAGAGACCCAGTACTTC. The chain has TRBV21-1 and TRBJ2-5; TRBD1 is taken as the D call from the table, unchecked against the DNA. TRBV21-1 is reported as a pseudogene. This CDR3 region has 13 residues.